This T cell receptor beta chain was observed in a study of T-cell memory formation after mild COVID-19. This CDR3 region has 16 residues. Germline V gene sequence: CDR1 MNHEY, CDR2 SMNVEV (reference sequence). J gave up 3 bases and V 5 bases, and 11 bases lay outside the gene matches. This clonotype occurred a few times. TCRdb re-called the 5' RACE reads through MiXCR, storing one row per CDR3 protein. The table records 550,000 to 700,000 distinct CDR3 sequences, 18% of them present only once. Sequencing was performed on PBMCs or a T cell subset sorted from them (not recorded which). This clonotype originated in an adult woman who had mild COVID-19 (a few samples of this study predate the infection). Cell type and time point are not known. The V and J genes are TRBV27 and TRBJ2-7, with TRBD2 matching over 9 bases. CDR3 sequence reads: CASSIRHFSGSYEQYF. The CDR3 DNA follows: TGTGCCAGCAGTATACGCCACTTTAGCGGGAGCTACGAGCAGTACTTC.